The 9 T cell receptor beta chains given below trace back to one sample, sequenced in a study of low-dose radiotherapy and immunotherapy resistance in tumors. Time point reported: after trial treatment. The treatment here: LDRT plus nivolumab, ipilimumab, low-dose cyclophosphamide and aspirin (RACIN trial). First-strand cDNA relied on TRAV- and TRBV-specific primers spanning alpha and beta chains. Over around 19 PCR cycles, TCRs were amplified from a constant-region primer and V-primer adapter. TCRdb redid the calling of the reads with MiXCR, one entry per CDR3 protein. The sample lists 95,000 to 100,000 distinct CDR3 sequences; under 25% were seen once. Sequencing was performed on PBMCs, taken after low-dose radiotherapy plus immunotherapy. These receptors were collected from a male donor with prostate cancer.

This clonotype was recorded many times. The chain couples TRBV12-3 or TRBV12-4 to TRBJ2-1, with TRBD2 matching 13 bases. V lost 3 bases and J lost 3; bases outside the gene matches: 8. This CDR3 is built from 18 residues. CDR3 sequence reads: CASSFSGLAGENYNEQFF. In nucleotides, the CDR3 is TGTGCCAGCAGTTTTTCAGGACTAGCGGGGGAAAACTACAATGAGCAGTTCTTC.

This clonotype was seen ten or more times. The CDR3 protein is CASSEAGGFPGTEAFF. The CDR3 nucleotides are TGTGCCAGCAGTGAAGCGGGGGGATTTCCGGGAACTGAAGCTTTCTTT. V gene TRBV6-1 combines with J gene TRBJ1-1, with D possibly being TRBD1 (5 bases). Trimming stripped 0 bases from V and 5 bases from J, with 16 bases between. CDR1 MNHNS and CDR2 SASEGT come from the germline V gene. The CDR3 is 16 residues long.

Comments on this clonotype: One end of the junction varies from germline; a read error may be responsible. The genes are TRBV7-2 and TRBJ2-2; 9 bases map to TRBD2. Looked up from germline, CDR1 is SGHTA and CDR2 is FQGNSA. This CDR3 is built from 20 residues. DNA of the CDR3: TGTGCCAGAAGCTCCGCCATGGTAGCGGGGGATAGCGCGAACACCGGGAAGCTGTTTTTT. Protein: CARSSAMVAGDSANTGKLFF.

This clonotype was seen ten or more times. The chain links TRBV7-8 to TRBJ1-5; 7 nucleotides line up with TRBD1. The V gene end was trimmed by 5 bases and the J gene end by 5 bases; junction bases not matched to a gene: 9. Germline assignment: CDR1 SGHVS and CDR2 FQNEAQ. There are 15 residues in the CDR3. This chain's CDR3 is CASSTQGGADQPQHF. DNA of the CDR3: TGTGCCAGCAGCACCCAGGGGGGCGCAGATCAGCCCCAGCATTTT.

The V gene is TRBV20-1, the J gene TRBJ2-1, with 9 bases that match TRBD2. The CDR3 is 15 amino acids. Germline trimming cut 2 bases from V and 5 bases from J; bases unmatched to any gene: 7. Germline values: CDR1 DFQATT, CDR2 SNEGSKA (reference sequence). The CDR3 spells CSARLGLATHNEQFF. In DNA, the CDR3 is TGCAGTGCTAGACTAGGACTAGCGACCCACAATGAGCAGTTCTTC.

This clonotype has a count of ten or more. The chain recombines TRBV12-3 or TRBV12-4 with TRBJ2-2; D is unresolved. Trimming stripped 7 bases from V and 6 bases from J, with 9 bases between. The CDR3 spans 12 residues. The CDR3 here is CASTKVSGELFF. Written as DNA, the CDR3 is TGTGCCAGCACCAAGGTGTCCGGGGAGCTGTTTTTT.

With regard to this clonotype: One base separates it from a far larger clone, so it is likely a read error. The chain recombines TRBV5-3 with TRBJ1-5; D remains unclear. TRBV5-3 qualifies as an ORF whose function is uncertain. This CDR3 has 15 residues. The CDR3 DNA is TGTGCCAGCAGCTTGACGGGTTCGGGTAATCAGCCCCAGCGTTTT. Translating it yields CASSLTGSGNQPQRF.

This rearrangement joins TRBV24-1 to TRBJ2-2; D is ambiguous. V was clipped by 1 base and J by 3 bases, with 14 bases between them. The germline CDR1 and CDR2 sequences are KGHDR and SFDVKD. There are 17 residues in the CDR3. The CDR3 DNA reads TGTGCCACCAGTGATTTCGGGTCGGGCTCCTACACCGGGGAGCTGTTTTTT. The encoded protein is CATSDFGSGSYTGELFF.

Turning to this clonotype: Given a far larger clone just one base away, this is likely a sequencing read error. The V gene is TRBV11-1, the J gene TRBJ2-5; D is unresolved. V lost 5 bases, J lost 0 bases, and 13 bases lay in between. Germline V gives CDR1 SGHAT, CDR2 FQDESV (reference sequence). This CDR3 has 15 amino acids. The CDR3 region is CASSPKTENQETQYF. The CDR3, as DNA: TGTGCCAGCAGCCCAAAGACGGAAAACCAAGAGACCCAGTACTTC. The entire variable domain, with the rest obtained from reference TRBV11-1 and TRBJ2-5, is as follows: EAEVAQSPRYKITEKSQAVAFWCDPISGHATLYWYRQILGQGPELLVQFQDESVVDDSQLPKDRFSAERLKGVDSTLKIQPAELGDSAMYLCASSPKTENQETQYFGPGTRLLVL.